Each of the 25 T cell receptor beta chains below was sequenced from the same sample in a study of cytomegalovirus exposure and HLA in healthy donors. The PCR contained 60 Vbeta and 13 Jbeta primers. Sequenced by immunoSEQ multiplex PCR; TCRdb stores in-frame clones only, minus some. This table holds fewer than 200,000 clones. Source material: PBMCs. The receptors come from a man aged 30 to 45 in good health and CMV-seronegative.

This chain connects TRBV28 to TRBJ2-1, with 13 bases that match TRBD2. The CDR3 consists of 16 residues. V lost 2 bases to trimming and J lost 8 bases; unmatched junction nucleotides: 6. Germline V lookup: CDR1 MDHEN, CDR2 SYDVKM. CDR3 loop: CASSLVLAGGGHEQFF. The CDR3 DNA follows: TGTGCCAGCAGTTTAGTACTAGCGGGAGGGGGGCATGAGCAGTTCTTC. Variable domain in full (rest from reference TRBV28 and TRBJ2-1): DVKVTQSSRYLVKRTGEKVFLECVQDMDHENMFWYRQDPGLGLRLIYFSYDVKMKEKGDIPEGYSVSREKKERFSLILESASTNQTSMYLCASSLVLAGGGHEQFFGPGTRLTVL.

The chain carries TRBV4-1 and TRBJ2-5; TRBD2 matches 7 bases. Judging by the DNA end, TRBJ2-7 fits better; the J call may be wrong. The CDR3 runs 14 residues. CDR1 is MGHRA and CDR2 is YSYEKL in the germline V gene. The CDR3 reads CASSLAGKGYEQYF. The DNA of the CDR3 is TGCGCCAGCAGCCTAGCGGGTAAAGGGTACGAGCAGTACTTC.

The chain carries TRBV7-8 and TRBJ2-1; TRBD2 aligns across 7 bases. The CDR3 is 17 residues long. The germline CDR1 and CDR2 sequences are SGHVS and FQNEAQ. The V segment lost 0 bases and the J segment 8 bases; nucleotides outside the gene matches: 13. In nucleotides, the CDR3 is TGTGCCAGCAGCTTAGCCAGACTAGCAGGGCCCTATGATGAGCAGTTCTTC. It is translated as CASSLARLAGPYDEQFF. The variable domain in full, with the rest retrieved from reference TRBV7-8 and TRBJ2-1, is GAGVSQSPRYKVAKRGQDVALRCDPISGHVSLFWYQQALGQGPEFLTYFQNEAQLDKSGLPSDRFFAERPEGSVSTLKIQRTQQEDSAVYLCASSLARLAGPYDEQFFGPGTRLTVL.

V usage is TRBV5-1 and J usage is TRBJ2-3, with D maybe TRBD1 (6 bases). The V end lost 4 bases, the J end lost 0 bases, and 12 bases lay between the germline ends. The length of the CDR3 is 15 residues. Per germline, CDR1 SGHRS and CDR2 YFSETQ. In DNA form, the CDR3 reads TGCGCCAGCAGCAAAAGACAGGAAAGCACAGATACGCAGTATTTT. Amino acid sequence: CASSKRQESTDTQYF.

The CDR3 DNA sequence: TGTGCCAGCAGGCGGAGGAACACTGAAGCTTTCTTT. Protein product: CASRRRNTEAFF. The chain links TRBV6-6 to TRBJ1-1; D not certain. CDR3 length equals 12 residues. The ends were cut back, 6 bases at V and 1 base at J, with 6 bases in the middle. Germline CDR1 reads MNHNY; CDR2 reads SVGAGI (reference sequence).

CDR3 nucleotides: TGTGCCAGCAGCTCAGGGGGCTTCTACGAGCAGTACTTC. Its translation: CASSSGGFYEQYF. J is TRBJ2-7 and V is TRBV11-3; 8 bases agree with TRBD1. J lost 3 bases, V lost 4 bases, and 2 bases had no gene match. Germline values: CDR1 SGHNT, CDR2 YENEEA. The length of the CDR3 is 13 residues.

The chain combines TRBV11-2 with TRBJ2-7; a weak D match, TRBD2 (7 bases). The CDR3 runs to 14 residues. Trimming stripped 5 bases from V and 4 bases from J, with 15 bases between. Germline lookup yields CDR1 SGHAT and CDR2 FQNNGV. The CDR3 DNA is TGTGCCAGCAGCACCCAAGGGGGGGAGTACGAGCAGTACTTC. Amino acid sequence: CASSTQGGEYEQYF.

This rearrangement joins TRBV10-1 to TRBJ2-5, with a weak D call TRBD1 (6 bases). The CDR3 has 14 amino acids. Germline CDR1 WNHNN, CDR2 SYGVQD (reference sequence). Trimming took off 5 bases at V and 2 bases at J, with 12 bases between the two ends. CDR3 sequence reads: CASSKTGSQETQYF. The DNA for the CDR3 is TGCGCCAGCAGTAAGACAGGCTCACAAGAGACCCAGTACTTC.

The chain employs TRBV6-5 and TRBJ1-1; perhaps TRBD1 as D (6 bases). The CDR3 length is 16 residues. The germline V gene has CDR1 MNHEY and CDR2 SVGAGI. V was shortened by 4 bases and J by 3 bases, with 18 bases between the two germline ends. The CDR3 DNA follows: TGTGCCAGCAGTTCTCCCCAGGGGCGTCTCGACACTGAAGCTTTCTTT. This sequence encodes CASSSPQGRLDTEAFF.

The gene calls are TRBV28 and TRBJ2-7, with TRBD2 matching 15 bases. J lost 6 bases, V lost 8 bases, and 8 bases had no gene match. The CDR3 runs to 15 residues. The V gene's germline CDR1 is MDHEN and CDR2 SYDVKM. Written as DNA, the CDR3 is TGTGCCAGCGCCCTCGGGGGACTAGCGGGAGGCGAGCAGTACTTC. It translates to CASALGGLAGGEQYF.

The chain uses TRBV27 and TRBJ1-2; no definite D call. The CDR3 runs to 14 residues. Trimming pared 0 bases from V and 7 bases from J, leaving 12 bases between. Germline values: CDR1 MNHEY, CDR2 SMNVEV (reference sequence). The CDR3 nucleotides are TGTGCCAGCAGTTTATCTACGGAGCCCATTGGCTACACCTTC. Amino acid sequence: CASSLSTEPIGYTF.

The chain employs TRBV29-1 and TRBJ2-6; a weak D match, TRBD1 (5 bases). CDR1 SQVTM and CDR2 ANQGSEA come from the germline V gene. The CDR3 consists of 13 residues. Trimming took off 6 bases at V and 0 bases at J, with 6 bases between the two ends. This CDR3 reads CSVQGSGANVLTF. The CDR3 region has the DNA TGCAGCGTCCAGGGCTCTGGGGCCAACGTCCTGACTTTC.

The chain uses TRBV28 and TRBJ2-4; TRBD2 agrees at 16 bases. There are 24 residues in the CDR3. V gave up 6 bases and J gave up 0 bases; unmatched junction bases: 23. Germline V CDR1 and CDR2: MDHEN, SYDVKM. The CDR3 coding sequence is TGTGCCAGCAGCCCCCAGGGGCTGGGACTAGCGGGAGGGGACTACTTATTAGCCAAAAACATTCAGTACTTC. It yields the protein CASSPQGLGLAGGDYLLAKNIQYF.

The J gene is TRBJ2-1, the V gene TRBV10-1; possibly TRBD2 for D (6 bases). Per the germline V gene, CDR1 is WNHNN and CDR2 is SYGVQD (reference sequence). The CDR3 has 13 residues. V was cut by 5 bases and J by 4 bases, with 9 bases left in between. The CDR3 loop is CASSPGSYNEQFF. The CDR3 region has the DNA TGCGCCAGCAGTCCCGGGAGTTACAATGAGCAGTTCTTC.

The rearrangement links TRBV7-9 to TRBJ2-1; D is ambiguous. The CDR3 totals 12 residues. The germline V gene encodes CDR1 SEHNR and CDR2 FQNEAQ (reference sequence). V dropped 0 bases and J dropped 8 bases, with 5 bases sitting between them. CDR3 protein: CASSLAQDEQFF. CDR3 DNA: TGTGCCAGCAGCTTAGCGCAGGATGAGCAGTTCTTC.

The chain recombines TRBV7-6 with TRBJ1-4, with 9 bases fitting TRBD1. V lost 5 bases, J lost 14 bases, and 12 bases stayed unmatched. CDR1 is SGHVS, CDR2 FNYEAQ, per germline. This CDR3 comprises 14 residues. The CDR3: CASSRGTGHPSLFF. For the CDR3, the DNA is TGTGCCAGCAGCCGTGGGACAGGGCACCCGAGTCTGTTTTTT.

This chain links TRBV10-1 with TRBJ2-7; TRBD2 matches 11 bases. The CDR3 contains 16 residues. Per the germline V gene, CDR1 is WNHNN and CDR2 is SYGVQD (reference sequence). With 0 bases clipped from V and 6 bases from J, the junction kept 7 bases outside the gene matches. In nucleotides, the CDR3 is TGCGCCAGCAGTGAGTCAACTAGCGGGAGATGGGTCGAGCAGTACTTC. As protein: CASSESTSGRWVEQYF.

The CDR3 reads CASSVTGQPNQPQHF. CDR3 DNA sequence: TGTGCCAGCAGCGTGACGGGACAGCCTAATCAGCCCCAGCATTTT. The chain has TRBV9 and TRBJ1-5; 7 bases line up with TRBD1. Germline V gene sequence: CDR1 SGDLS, CDR2 YYNGEE. The junction had 6 bases not matched to a gene; V was cut back by 2 bases and J by 4 bases. The CDR3 loop spans 15 amino acids. Filled out from reference TRBV9 and TRBJ1-5, the complete variable domain reads DSGVTQTPKHLITATGQRVTLRCSPRSGDLSVYWYQQSLDQGLQFLIQYYNGEERAKGNILERFSAQQFPDLHSELNLSSLELGDSALYFCASSVTGQPNQPQHFGDGTRLSIL.

The chain joins TRBV27 to TRBJ2-7, with 9 bases aligning to TRBD1. With 5 bases clipped from V and 6 bases from J, the junction kept 11 bases outside the gene matches. This CDR3 has 15 residues. Germline assignment: CDR1 MNHEY and CDR2 SMNVEV (reference sequence). The CDR3 region is CASSLRDRVSAEQYF. The CDR3 DNA reads as TGTGCCAGCAGTCTCCGGGACAGGGTTTCAGCCGAGCAGTACTTC.

The V gene is TRBV27, the J gene TRBJ2-1; 10 bases line up with TRBD2. This CDR3 region has 14 residues. After removal of 7 bases from V and 4 bases from J, the junction contained 4 bases not matched to a gene. The germline V gene has CDR1 MNHEY and CDR2 SMNVEV (reference sequence). The CDR3 here is CASTGLAQYNEQFF. The CDR3 DNA follows: TGTGCCAGCACGGGACTAGCGCAATACAATGAGCAGTTCTTC.

V usage is TRBV5-1 and J usage is TRBJ1-6; D ambiguous. The CDR3 loop spans 13 amino acids. Germline CDR1 SGHRS, CDR2 YFSETQ. Trimming took off 4 bases at V and 7 bases at J, with 9 bases between the two ends. The CDR3 coding sequence is TGCGCCAGCAGCCCCGGCGGGAATTCACCCCTCCACTTT. Encoded protein: CASSPGGNSPLHF.

The chain has TRBV7-6 and TRBJ2-7, with TRBD1 matching 7 bases. Germline CDR1 is SGHVS and CDR2 is FNYEAQ. This CDR3 has 13 residues. The junction had 8 bases not matched to a gene; V was cut back by 5 bases and J by 7 bases. CDR3: CASSLGTAGEQYF. CDR3 nucleotides: TGTGCCAGCAGCCTCGGGACAGCAGGTGAGCAGTACTTC. The full variable domain, its missing parts supplied by reference TRBV7-6 and TRBJ2-7, is GAGVSQSPRYKVTKRGQDVALRCDPISGHVSLYWYRQALGQGPEFLTYFNYEAQQDKSGLPNDRFSAERPEGSISTLTIQRTEQRDSAMYRCASSLGTAGEQYFGPGTRLTVT.

The V gene is TRBV28, the J gene TRBJ1-2; D is unclear. In germline, CDR1 is MDHEN, CDR2 SYDVKM. Trimming pared 2 bases from V and 6 bases from J, leaving 7 bases between. This CDR3 has 12 amino acids. The CDR3 sequence: CASSLVTDGYTF. The CDR3 DNA sequence: TGTGCCAGCAGTTTAGTAACAGATGGCTACACCTTC.

This chain links TRBV28 with TRBJ1-1; D is unresolved. The germline CDR1 and CDR2 sequences are MDHEN and SYDVKM. The CDR3 is 14 amino acids. V was trimmed by 2 bases and J by 3 bases, leaving 10 bases between them. The CDR3 DNA follows: TGTGCCAGCAGTTTAGTTGGCCAGGACACTGAAGCTTTCTTT. It is translated as CASSLVGQDTEAFF.

The chain carries TRBV5-4 and TRBJ1-5; 12 positions agree with TRBD1. The CDR3 is 15 residues long. V was clipped by 4 bases and J by 7 bases; unmatched bases: 6. From germline, CDR1 is SGHNT and CDR2 YYREEE (reference sequence). The CDR3 reads CASSPGTGGEQPQHF. The CDR3 coding sequence is TGTGCCAGCAGCCCAGGGACAGGGGGCGAGCAGCCCCAGCATTTT.